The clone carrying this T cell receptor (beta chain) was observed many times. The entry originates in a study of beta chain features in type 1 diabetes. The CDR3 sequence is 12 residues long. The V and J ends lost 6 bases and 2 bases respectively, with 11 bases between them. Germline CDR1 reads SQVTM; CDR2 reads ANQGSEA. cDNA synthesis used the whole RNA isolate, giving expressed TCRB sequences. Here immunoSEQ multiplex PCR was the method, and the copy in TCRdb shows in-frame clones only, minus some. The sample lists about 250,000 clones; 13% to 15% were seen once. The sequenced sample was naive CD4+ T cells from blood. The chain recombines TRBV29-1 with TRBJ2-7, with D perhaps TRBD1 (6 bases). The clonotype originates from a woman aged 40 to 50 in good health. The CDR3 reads CSVVQGPYEQYF. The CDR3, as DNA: TGCAGCGTCGTACAGGGCCCCTACGAGCAGTACTTC.